The next 26 T cell receptor beta chains were all read from a single sample in a study of cytomegalovirus exposure and HLA in healthy donors. The PCR used 60 Vbeta and 13 Jbeta primers. The method was immunoSEQ multiplex PCR; TCRdb's version includes in-frame clones alone and lacks a portion of them. The data contain over 200,000 clones, about two thirds of them singletons. Sequencing used PBMCs. These receptors all come from a man aged 40-50 years in good health and CMV-seropositive.

V gene TRBV4-3 combines with J gene TRBJ2-7; the match to TRBD1 covers 10 bases. The V segment lost 0 bases and the J segment 3 bases; nucleotides outside the gene matches: 5. Per the germline V gene, CDR1 is LGHNA and CDR2 is YSLEER. This CDR3 spans 16 amino acids. CDR3 loop: CASSQDAGQGIYEQYF. In nucleotides, the CDR3 is TGCGCCAGCAGCCAAGATGCGGGACAGGGGATCTACGAGCAGTACTTC.

The table lists this clone with a count of one. J is TRBJ1-5 and V is TRBV6-6; D unclear. The V end was cut by 6 bases, the J end by 4 bases, with 10 bases between. CDR1 and CDR2 from the germline V gene are MNHNY and SVGAGI (reference sequence). The CDR3 consists of 13 residues. As DNA, the CDR3 is TGTGCCAGCAGCTTCCCCGGGAATCAGCCCCAGCATTTT. Protein: CASSFPGNQPQHF.

The chain combines TRBV2 with TRBJ1-4, with D perhaps TRBD1 (6 bases). Germline V gene lookup returns CDR1 SNHLY and CDR2 FYNNEI. V lost 4 bases to trimming and J lost 5 bases, with 17 bases between them. The CDR3 runs to 16 residues. In nucleotides, the CDR3 is TGTGCCAGCAGTGGGTTGAGGGGGGGGCGGAATGAAAAACTGTTTTTT. Translated, it gives CASSGLRGGRNEKLFF.

The CDR3 region has the DNA TGTGCCACCAGCAGAGGCGGAGGGGGCGTTTACGAGCAGTACTTC. Its protein is CATSRGGGGVYEQYF. The V gene is TRBV15, the J gene TRBJ2-5; maybe TRBD1 (7 bases). The end of the DNA is better explained by TRBJ2-7, so the J call may be wrong. The CDR3 runs to 15 residues. Germline V gives CDR1 LNHNV, CDR2 YYDKDF (reference sequence).

The sample holds a few counts of this clone. This chain connects TRBV6-6 to TRBJ1-2; D is unresolved. The CDR3 consists of 12 residues. The V and J ends lost 1 base and 4 bases respectively, with 4 bases between them. The germline CDR1 and CDR2 sequences are MNHNY and SVGAGI (reference sequence). Here the CDR3 reads CASSYYTYGYTF. The CDR3 nucleotides are TGTGCCAGCAGTTACTACACCTATGGCTACACCTTC.

This sequence joins TRBV20-1 and TRBJ2-3; maybe TRBD1 (6 bases). This CDR3 comprises 11 residues. Germline CDR1 and CDR2: DFQATT and SNEGSKA (reference sequence). Trimming left V 8 bases short and J 6 bases short, with 12 bases between. The CDR3 nucleotides are TGCAGTAAAAACAGGGAGGATACGCAGTATTTT. Protein product: CSKNREDTQYF.

The chain joins TRBV18 to TRBJ1-1; possibly TRBD1 for D (6 bases). The CDR3 runs to 14 residues. V lost 3 bases, J lost 0 bases, and 8 bases lay in between. CDR1 is KGHSH, CDR2 LQKENI, per germline. In nucleotides, the CDR3 is TGTGCCAGCTCACCTAGGGGGATGAACACTGAAGCTTTCTTT. Its protein is CASSPRGMNTEAFF.

The chain is built from TRBV5-1 and TRBJ2-7; 8 nucleotides match TRBD2. Germline CDR1 SGHRS, CDR2 YFSETQ. This CDR3 comprises 15 residues. Germline trimming cut 4 bases from V and 0 bases from J; bases unmatched to any gene: 6. The CDR3, as DNA: TGCGCCAGCAGCCCCGGGGGGGGGACCTCCTACGAGCAGTACTTC. Translation gives CASSPGGGTSYEQYF.

Worth noting for this clone: The sample contains more than one DNA sequence encoding this CDR3. The chain couples TRBV4-2 to TRBJ2-1; TRBD2 aligns across 12 bases. After removal of 0 bases from V and 4 bases from J, the junction contained 4 bases not matched to a gene. The CDR3 runs to 17 residues. The germline gives CDR1 LGHNA, CDR2 YNFKEQ. In nucleotides, the CDR3 is TGTGCCAGCAGCCAAGATCTACTAGCGGGGGGATACAATGAGCAGTTCTTC. Translated: CASSQDLLAGGYNEQFF.

The chain combines TRBV11-2 with TRBJ2-3; 7 bases line up with TRBD1. V trimming: 7 bases; J trimming: 6 bases; junction bases outside the gene matches: 10. The germline gives CDR1 SGHAT, CDR2 FQNNGV. The CDR3 contains 14 residues. CDR3 in amino acids: CASTILPQGDTQYF. The CDR3 DNA reads TGTGCCAGCACCATCCTCCCACAGGGGGATACGCAGTATTTT.

The chain is built from TRBV11-1 and TRBJ1-2, with a possible D match to TRBD1 (5 bases). The V end lost 7 bases, the J end lost 2 bases, and 23 bases lay between the germline ends. The length of the CDR3 is 17 residues. The germline CDR1 and CDR2 sequences are SGHAT and FQDESV (reference sequence). The CDR3 coding sequence is TGTGCCAGCACCGAGCGGGGTACAGGACCCTCCAACTATGGCTACACCTTC. Protein product: CASTERGTGPSNYGYTF. Together with reference TRBV11-1 and TRBJ1-2, the CDR3 gives the full variable domain: EAEVAQSPRYKITEKSQAVAFWCDPISGHATLYWYRQILGQGPELLVQFQDESVVDDSQLPKDRFSAERLKGVDSTLKIQPAELGDSAMYLCASTERGTGPSNYGYTFGSGTRLTVV.

V is TRBV5-4 and J is TRBJ2-1; D perhaps matches TRBD2 (5 bases). The CDR3 length is 13 residues. V lost 2 bases to trimming and J lost 8 bases, with 11 bases between them. Looked up from germline, CDR1 is SGHNT and CDR2 is YYREEE (reference sequence). The CDR3 sequence: CASSLRGGYEQFF. For the CDR3, the DNA is TGTGCCAGCAGCTTACGGGGTGGTTATGAGCAGTTCTTC.

The chain uses TRBV5-4 and TRBJ2-5, with 10 bases aligning to TRBD1. The J call is doubtful: the DNA matches TRBJ2-7 better. The CDR3 covers 15 residues. Germline V gene data show CDR1 as SGHNT and CDR2 as YYREEE (reference sequence). The chain's CDR3 is CASSLGQGASYEQYF. In DNA, the CDR3 is TGTGCCAGCAGCTTGGGACAGGGGGCGTCCTACGAGCAGTACTTC.

This chain joins TRBV28 and TRBJ1-4; possible D gene TRBD1, 5 bases. CDR1 and CDR2 from the germline V gene are MDHEN and SYDVKM. The CDR3 consists of 17 residues. V was shortened by 3 bases and J by 7 bases, with 21 bases between the two germline ends. The CDR3 reads CASSFRKGFKGGEKLFF. In DNA form, the CDR3 reads TGTGCCAGCAGTTTCCGGAAGGGGTTTAAGGGAGGTGAAAAACTGTTTTTT. Complete variable domain (other parts from reference TRBV28 and TRBJ1-4): DVKVTQSSRYLVKRTGEKVFLECVQDMDHENMFWYRQDPGLGLRLIYFSYDVKMKEKGDIPEGYSVSREKKERFSLILESASTNQTSMYLCASSFRKGFKGGEKLFFGSGTQLSVL.

Only a few counts were recorded for this clone. The chain employs TRBV6-1 and TRBJ1-5, with 8 bases matching TRBD1. V gave up 2 bases and J gave up 8 bases; unmatched junction bases: 8. CDR3 length equals 15 residues. Germline V gene lookup returns CDR1 MNHNS and CDR2 SASEGT. The CDR3 protein is CASSEPGQGLEPQHF. For the CDR3, the DNA is TGTGCCAGCAGTGAACCCGGACAGGGTTTGGAGCCCCAGCATTTT.

The chain has TRBV9 and TRBJ2-3, with D unclear. Trimming left V 4 bases short and J 2 bases short, with 5 bases between. CDR3 length: 12 amino acids. Germline V gives CDR1 SGDLS, CDR2 YYNGEE. This CDR3 is CASSPITDTQYF. Written as DNA, the CDR3 is TGTGCCAGCAGCCCAATCACAGATACGCAGTATTTT.

This clone appeared once. The CDR3 spells CASSPKGTGLRTDTQYF. CDR3 nucleotide sequence: TGTGCCAGCTCACCTAAAGGGACAGGGCTGCGAACAGATACGCAGTATTTT. The rearrangement uses TRBV18 and TRBJ2-3, with 9 bases matching TRBD1. The CDR3 length is 17 residues. Germline V lookup: CDR1 KGHSH, CDR2 LQKENI. The V segment lost 3 bases and the J segment 3 bases; nucleotides outside the gene matches: 10.

The chain joins TRBV5-1 to TRBJ2-7, with D perhaps TRBD1 (6 bases). Between the trimmed V and J ends, which lost 7 bases and 2 bases, there was a span of 19 bases. The CDR3 totals 15 residues. In germline, CDR1 is SGHRS, CDR2 YFSETQ. CDR3 bases: TGCGCCAGCCACCGCGCGGACAGTAATACCTACGAGCAGTACTTC. Protein product: CASHRADSNTYEQYF.

The V and J genes are TRBV18 and TRBJ2-3, with TRBD1 identical over 7 bases. From germline, CDR1 is KGHSH and CDR2 LQKENI. CDR3 length: 14 residues. V shed 3 bases, J shed 0 bases, and the junction held 0 bases outside the gene matches. CDR3 loop: CASSPGQSTDTQYF. Here the CDR3 DNA reads TGTGCCAGCTCACCGGGACAGAGCACAGATACGCAGTATTTT.

The rearrangement links TRBV19 to TRBJ1-1, with D unclear. Germline values: CDR1 LNHDA, CDR2 SQIVND (reference sequence). This CDR3 has 14 residues. Trimming removed 6 bases from V and 6 bases from J, with 17 bases in between. The CDR3 sequence is CASSGRGISPEAFF. In DNA, the CDR3 is TGTGCCAGTAGCGGCCGGGGTATTTCACCTGAAGCTTTCTTT.

The V and J genes are TRBV7-2 and TRBJ2-3; the D gene is possibly TRBD2 (5 bases). CDR3 length: 15 amino acids. V was pared by 1 base and J by 5 bases, with 13 bases between. Germline CDR1 is SGHTA and CDR2 is FQGNSA. The DNA for the CDR3 is TGTGCCAGCAGCTTAGGACGGACTCAATTAGATACGCAGTATTTT. Translation gives CASSLGRTQLDTQYF.

The chain uses TRBV5-1 and TRBJ2-1; TRBD2 matches 10 bases. Trimming removed 0 bases from V and 9 bases from J; junction bases left unmatched: 0. The CDR3 has 13 amino acids. Germline CDR1 and CDR2: SGHRS and YFSETQ. The CDR3 sequence is CASSLGTSGEQFF. The DNA for the CDR3 is TGCGCCAGCAGCTTGGGGACTAGCGGTGAGCAGTTCTTC.

Comment on this clone: At one end the junction does not follow the germline gene, possibly because of a read error. The rearrangement uses TRBV7-9 and TRBJ2-7; 9 bases align to TRBD1. The length of the CDR3 is 17 residues. Germline values: CDR1 SEHNR, CDR2 FQNEAQ (reference sequence). The CDR3 region is CSSSLGSVGTGRDEQYF. The CDR3 DNA reads TGTTCCAGCAGCTTAGGATCTGTCGGGACAGGGAGAGACGAGCAGTACTTC.

This chain uses TRBV5-1 with TRBJ2-5; TRBD2 aligns across 9 bases. This CDR3 has 15 residues. Germline V gene data show CDR1 as SGHRS and CDR2 as YFSETQ. The V and J ends lost 4 bases and 1 base, in that order; junction bases with no gene match: 5. CDR3 DNA sequence: TGCGCCAGCAGCGCGGGCGGGGGGGCCCAAGAGACCCAGTACTTC. Translation: CASSAGGGAQETQYF.

The V and J genes are TRBV2 and TRBJ2-5; D is possibly TRBD2 (5 bases). This CDR3 is built from 16 residues. Per the germline V gene, CDR1 is SNHLY and CDR2 is FYNNEI. The V end was cut by 5 bases, the J end by 3 bases, with 19 bases between. CDR3 loop: CASSSPTEGWEETQYF. The CDR3 DNA reads as TGTGCCAGCAGTTCACCGACCGAGGGTTGGGAAGAGACCCAGTACTTC.

The count of this clone is one. The V and J genes are TRBV5-1 and TRBJ1-2; the match to TRBD1 covers 7 bases. In germline, CDR1 is SGHRS, CDR2 YFSETQ. The CDR3 has 14 amino acids. V shed 4 bases and J 0 bases; nucleotides not matched to a gene: 3. The CDR3 bases are TGCGCCAGCAGCCCCGGGACAGCTAACTATGGCTACACCTTC. It yields the protein CASSPGTANYGYTF.